Presented here are 26 T cell receptor beta chains from one specimen sequenced in a study of T cells after yellow fever vaccination. TCRdb re-derived calls from the 5' RACE reads in MiXCR, one entry per CDR3 protein. The sample yields about 75,000 distinct CDR3 sequences, about 7.7% seen once. Here the sequenced sample was CD8+ T cells sorted from PBMCs, taken roughly 10 days after the first yellow fever vaccination. These receptors all stem from a man younger than 35 who received the YFV17D yellow fever vaccine.

The CDR3 DNA reads as TGCGCCAGCAGCCAAGATCGACAGGGGGCCTATGAGCAGTTCTTC. Residues: CASSQDRQGAYEQFF. The chain has TRBV4-3 and TRBJ2-1; 10 nucleotides match TRBD1. V trimming: 0 bases; J trimming: 8 bases; junction bases outside the gene matches: 4. This CDR3 has 15 amino acids. Germline assignment: CDR1 LGHNA and CDR2 YSLEER.

In this sample, this clonotype turned up many times. The V gene is TRBV19, the J gene TRBJ1-1; TRBD1 is a possible D gene (6 bases). The CDR3 runs to 16 residues. Trimming pared 5 bases from V and 3 bases from J, leaving 19 bases between. Germline V gene lookup returns CDR1 LNHDA and CDR2 SQIVND (reference sequence). This CDR3 is CASSGRQVPEDTEAFF. CDR3 nucleotides: TGTGCCAGTAGTGGACGACAGGTACCGGAGGACACTGAAGCTTTCTTT.

In this sample, this clonotype turned up a few times. Here the CDR3 reads CASSSGPEVNEQYF. In DNA, the CDR3 is TGTGCCAGCAGTTCGGGCCCGGAGGTGAACGAGCAGTACTTC. This sequence joins TRBV6-5 and TRBJ2-7, with D perhaps TRBD2 (5 bases). Germline CDR1 MNHEY, CDR2 SVGAGI. The CDR3 spans 14 residues. Trimming left V 4 bases short and J 5 bases short, with 15 bases between.

This clonotype has at least ten counts. The chain combines TRBV6-4 with TRBJ1-1; D is possibly TRBD1 (5 bases). Trimming removed 3 bases at V and 9 bases at J, with 17 bases between. The CDR3 contains 14 residues. Germline CDR1 MRHNA, CDR2 SNTAGT. The CDR3 sequence: CASSDSVGTGQAFF. The CDR3 DNA reads TGTGCCAGCAGTGATTCTGTAGGGACGGGACAAGCTTTCTTT.

This chain joins TRBV3-1 and TRBJ2-5, with 7 bases matching TRBD2. V lost 7 bases and J lost 4; bases outside the gene matches: 18. There are 17 residues in the CDR3. Germline V gene data show CDR1 as LGHDT and CDR2 as YNNKEL (reference sequence). CDR3 DNA: TGTGCCAGCACCCAGAGCTCGGGGGGTTGGTTGCGAGAGACCCAGTACTTC. It translates to CASTQSSGGWLRETQYF.

In this sample, this clonotype turned up many times. One end of the junction varies from germline; a read error may be responsible. V is TRBV7-7 and J is TRBJ2-5; perhaps TRBD1 as D (6 bases). This CDR3 has 13 residues. Germline CDR1 SSHAT, CDR2 FNYEAQ (reference sequence). CDR3 sequence: CASSWTVQETQYF. The CDR3 nucleotides are TGTGCTAGCAGCTGGACAGTTCAAGAGACCCAGTACTTC.

V and J are TRBV7-6 and TRBJ1-1, with 7 bases lining up with TRBD1. V was clipped by 5 bases and J by 8 bases; unmatched bases: 8. The CDR3 is 13 amino acids. CDR1 and CDR2 from the germline V gene are SGHVS and FNYEAQ. The CDR3 spells CASSSTGATEAFF. The CDR3 nucleotides are TGTGCCAGCAGCAGTACAGGGGCAACGGAAGCTTTCTTT.

This clonotype showed up just a few times. The chain has TRBV19 and TRBJ1-1; 8 bases agree with TRBD1. Germline V gives CDR1 LNHDA, CDR2 SQIVND (reference sequence). Unmatched junction bases numbered 3, after V lost 2 bases and J lost 1 base. CDR3 size: 15 residues. CDR3 in DNA: TGTGCCAGTAGTATAAGTGGGACAGGGAACACTGAAGCTTTCTTT. This gives the protein CASSISGTGNTEAFF.

The V and J genes are TRBV7-8 and TRBJ1-5; the D is unclear. Deletions cut 2 bases from V and 4 bases from J, with 9 bases between. The CDR3 is made up of 14 amino acids. Germline CDR1 is SGHVS and CDR2 is FQNEAQ. This chain's CDR3 is CASSLFRDNQPQHF. CDR3 nucleotide sequence: TGTGCCAGCAGCTTATTTAGGGATAATCAGCCCCAGCATTTT. Full variable domain (remainder filled in from reference TRBV7-8 and TRBJ1-5): GAGVSQSPRYKVAKRGQDVALRCDPISGHVSLFWYQQALGQGPEFLTYFQNEAQLDKSGLPSDRFFAERPEGSVSTLKIQRTQQEDSAVYLCASSLFRDNQPQHFGDGTRLSIL.

The rearrangement joins TRBV3-1 to TRBJ1-2; D gene ambiguous. This CDR3 comprises 15 residues. Germline loops: CDR1 LGHDT, CDR2 YNNKEL (reference sequence). V was clipped by 0 bases and J by 3 bases, with 11 bases between them. Here the CDR3 DNA reads TGTGCCAGCAGCCAAGATTTTAGGGTCGACTATGGCTACACCTTC. Its translation is CASSQDFRVDYGYTF. Using reference TRBV3-1 and TRBJ1-2 for the parts outside the CDR3, the full variable domain is DTAVSQTPKYLVTQMGNDKSIKCEQNLGHDTMYWYKQDSKKFLKIMFSYNNKELIINETVPNRFSPKSPDKAHLNLHINSLELGDSAVYFCASSQDFRVDYGYTFGSGTRLTVV.

The V call is TRBV7-9, the J call TRBJ2-3; TRBD1 aligns across 9 bases. Trimming took 4 bases from V and 5 from J; bases not matched to a gene: 10. CDR3 length: 16 residues. Germline CDR1 and CDR2: SEHNR and FQNEAQ (reference sequence). The CDR3 DNA sequence: TGTGCCAGCAGCTCCCGGGACAGGGATCTGGTAGATACGCAGTATTTT. Its translation: CASSSRDRDLVDTQYF.

There are a few counts of this clonotype. Mismatch with germline at one junction end may stem from a read error. The chain has TRBV7-6 and TRBJ1-1, with D possibly being TRBD1 (5 bases). The CDR3 spans 13 residues. CDR1 SGHVS and CDR2 FNYEAQ come from the germline V gene. The CDR3 sequence is CATSLGGTTEAFF. The CDR3 nucleotides are TGTGCCACCAGCCTCGGGGGGACCACTGAAGCTTTCTTT.

This clonotype was seen a handful of times. The V gene is TRBV11-1, the J gene TRBJ2-7; the match to TRBD1 covers 9 bases. Trimming took 3 bases from V and 6 from J; bases not matched to a gene: 18. Germline assignment: CDR1 SGHAT and CDR2 FQDESV (reference sequence). The CDR3 runs to 18 residues. CDR3 in DNA: TGTGCCAGCAGCTTTTACTATTACCCGGGACAGGGTGTCGGCGAGCAGTACGTC. Its translation is CASSFYYYPGQGVGEQYV.

There are many counts of this clonotype. The rearrangement links TRBV12-3 or TRBV12-4 to TRBJ2-5, with a tentative D call TRBD1 (7 bases). The V end was cut by 4 bases, the J end by 3 bases, with 21 bases between. The CDR3 contains 17 residues. CDR3 sequence (DNA): TGTGCCAGCAGTTCCCTCTTACGACAGGGAGGAAAAGAGACCCAGTACTTC. As protein: CASSSLLRQGGKETQYF.

This clonotype turned up a few times. The chain uses TRBV14 and TRBJ2-1; D might be TRBD1 or TRBD2, each matching 5 bases. The CDR3 is 14 residues long. V was trimmed by 2 bases and J by 8 bases, leaving 13 bases between them. The germline gives CDR1 SGHDN, CDR2 FVKESK. CDR3 DNA: TGTGCCAGCAGCCAACGGGGCCTGGCCGATGAGCAGTTCTTC. Translation gives CASSQRGLADEQFF. The whole variable domain, remainder taken from reference TRBV14 and TRBJ2-1, is EAGVTQFPSHSVIEKGQTVTLRCDPISGHDNLYWYRRVMGKEIKFLLHFVKESKQDESGMPNNRFLAERTGGTYSTLKVQPAELEDSGVYFCASSQRGLADEQFFGPGTRLTVL.

This clonotype has a count of ten or more. The rearrangement links TRBV3-1 to TRBJ1-4, with a possible D match to TRBD1 (6 bases). Germline V CDR1 and CDR2: LGHDT, YNNKEL (reference sequence). The CDR3 extends over 21 amino acids. Trimming removed 0 bases from V and 6 bases from J, with 29 bases in between. This CDR3 reads CASSQDWDSGAPSDVYEKLFF. Here the CDR3 DNA reads TGTGCCAGCAGCCAAGATTGGGATTCGGGGGCGCCGTCGGATGTTTATGAAAAACTGTTTTTT.

This clonotype was recorded many times. V is TRBV5-1 and J is TRBJ2-1; 9 bases align to TRBD1. The length of the CDR3 is 14 residues. CDR1 and CDR2 from the germline V gene are SGHRS and YFSETQ. The V segment lost 6 bases and the J segment 7 bases; nucleotides outside the gene matches: 8. The CDR3, as DNA: TGCGCCAGCAAGGGACAGGGAAGGGGGAATGAGCAGTTCTTC. This translates into CASKGQGRGNEQFF.

This clonotype has more than one count but fewer than ten. CDR3 in amino acids: CASSTTGDQPQHF. CDR3 in DNA: TGTGCCAGCAGCACAACAGGGGATCAGCCCCAGCATTTT. The gene calls are TRBV27 and TRBJ1-5, with TRBD1 matching 7 bases. After removal of 6 bases from V and 5 bases from J, the junction contained 4 bases not matched to a gene. CDR1 is MNHEY, CDR2 SMNVEV, per germline (reference sequence). The CDR3 consists of 13 residues.

The J gene is TRBJ2-6, the V gene TRBV19; the D gene is possibly TRBD2 (5 bases). Germline V lookup: CDR1 LNHDA, CDR2 SQIVND (reference sequence). Trimming shortened V by 3 bases and J by 4 bases, and 13 bases separated the two germline ends. The CDR3 spans 16 residues. CDR3 loop: CASSILRPGGANVLTF. DNA for the CDR3: TGTGCCAGTAGTATTCTGAGGCCGGGAGGGGCCAACGTCCTGACTTTC.

This clonotype was counted at least ten times. This chain uses TRBV29-1 with TRBJ2-4; possibly TRBD2 for D (5 bases). The CDR3 sequence is 15 residues long. Germline V gene lookup returns CDR1 SQVTM and CDR2 ANQGSEA. V lost 7 bases and J 1 base, leaving 17 bases between the germline ends. The CDR3 loop is CSASGMVDAKNIQYF. Written as DNA, the CDR3 is TGCAGCGCTTCGGGGATGGTGGATGCCAAAAACATTCAGTACTTC.

This clonotype has a handful of counts. The chain carries TRBV6-4 and TRBJ2-1; 9 bases fit TRBD1. There are 15 residues in the CDR3. The germline CDR1 and CDR2 sequences are MRHNA and SNTAGT. V was clipped by 4 bases and J by 7 bases; unmatched bases: 8. CDR3 coding DNA: TGTGCCAGCAGTGTCGACAGGGGGAACAGAAATGAGCAGTTCTTC. Protein: CASSVDRGNRNEQFF.

In its sample, this clonotype was seen many times. This chain links TRBV6-5 with TRBJ1-2; TRBD1 matches 7 bases. The CDR3 covers 12 residues. In germline, CDR1 is MNHEY, CDR2 SVGAGI. The V segment lost 5 bases and the J segment 8 bases; nucleotides outside the gene matches: 5. CDR3 nucleotides: TGTGCCAGCAGTGCGGACAGGTCGGGCTACACCTTC. It is translated as CASSADRSGYTF.

This clonotype was seen ten or more times. The V and J genes are TRBV12-3 or TRBV12-4 and TRBJ2-7; D call uncertain. Trimming took off 4 bases at V and 3 bases at J, with 7 bases between the two ends. CDR3 length: 12 residues. CDR3 DNA sequence: TGTGCCAGCAGTTCAACCCACTACGAGCAGTACTTC. Its translation is CASSSTHYEQYF.

This clonotype was counted ten times or more. The V call is TRBV12-5, the J call TRBJ2-1; D is unclear. CDR3 length: 14 amino acids. V shed 3 bases and J shed 5 bases, with 11 bases lying between them. Germline V gives CDR1 LGHNT, CDR2 FRNRAP. The CDR3 DNA is TGTGCTAGTGGTTTATCGCTTCCCAACAATGAGCAGTTCTTC. This codes for CASGLSLPNNEQFF.

The J gene is TRBJ2-1, the V gene TRBV5-5, with D maybe TRBD1 (5 bases). CDR3 length: 13 residues. Germline V gene sequence: CDR1 SGHKS, CDR2 YYEKEE (reference sequence). The germline V and J ends were trimmed by 6 bases and 2 bases, with 9 bases remaining between them. The CDR3 is CASTPDTYNEQFF. The DNA of the CDR3 is TGTGCCAGCACCCCGGACACCTACAATGAGCAGTTCTTC.

The chain joins TRBV4-3 to TRBJ2-4; maybe TRBD2 (6 bases). Deletions cut 3 bases from V and 1 base from J, with 22 bases between. CDR1 is LGHNA and CDR2 is YSLEER in the germline V gene. This CDR3 comprises 19 residues. This CDR3 is CASSHLPGLSEGAKNIQYF. Written as DNA, the CDR3 is TGCGCCAGCAGCCATCTCCCAGGACTATCAGAAGGCGCCAAAAACATTCAGTACTTC.